The 8 T cell receptor beta chains listed next were all sequenced from one sample in a study of blood T cell repertoires in COVID-19. The table came from immunoSEQ multiplex PCR; TCRdb's copy has only in-frame clones and leaves some out. The table includes hundreds of thousands of clones, around nine tenths detected once. Sequencing input: peripheral blood. These receptors originate from a man in his fifties or sixties who had recovered from COVID-19.

This clone was seen once. The chain has TRBV11-3 and TRBJ2-5, with D possibly TRBD1 on 5 matching bases. The CDR3 runs 13 residues. Germline V gene sequence: CDR1 SGHNT, CDR2 YENEEA. With 5 bases removed from V and 2 bases from J, the gap between germline ends came to 9 bases. CDR3 sequence: CASSGAGQETQYF. The CDR3 DNA is TGTGCCAGCAGCGGGGCCGGACAAGAGACCCAGTACTTC.

There are a few counts of this clone. This CDR3 is CASSLQNTEAFF. CDR3 DNA: TGTGCCAGCAGCTTGCAGAACACTGAAGCTTTCTTT. This chain uses TRBV5-4 with TRBJ1-1; no reliable D call. Germline V lookup: CDR1 SGHNT, CDR2 YYREEE (reference sequence). The CDR3 runs 12 residues. Trimming pared 1 base from V and 1 base from J, leaving 2 bases between.

The genes are TRBV3-1 (or the pseudogene TRBV3-2) and TRBJ1-4, with D possibly being TRBD1 (6 bases). Germline CDR1 LGHDT, CDR2 YNNKEL (reference sequence). The V end lost 4 bases, the J end lost 13 bases, and 25 bases lay between the germline ends. The CDR3 length is 16 residues. The CDR3 reads CASSRTSGTTQLGLFF. CDR3 DNA: TGTGCCAGCAGCCGAACCTCCGGGACAACCCAGCTTGGACTGTTTTTT.

This clone was detected a few times. V and J are TRBV10-3 and TRBJ2-3; 8 bases line up with TRBD1. J gave up 4 bases and V 11 bases, and 17 bases lay outside the gene matches. Germline CDR1 is ENHRY and CDR2 is SYGVKD. The CDR3 contains 16 residues. CDR3 nucleotides: TGTGCCGTAGGGTGGCTTGGCCAGGGGGCATCAGATACGCAGTATTTT. Encoded protein: CAVGWLGQGASDTQYF.

This chain links TRBV24-1 with TRBJ1-1, with D perhaps TRBD1 (5 bases). The length of the CDR3 is 16 residues. Trimming took off 2 bases at V and 3 bases at J, with 15 bases between the two ends. The germline V gene has CDR1 KGHDR and CDR2 SFDVKD. The CDR3 spells CATSDSGPGGDTEAFF. The CDR3 coding sequence is TGTGCCACCAGTGATTCCGGCCCGGGAGGGGACACTGAAGCTTTCTTT.

In this sample, this clone turned up a few times. J is TRBJ2-3 and V is TRBV21-1; the table's D call TRBD2 went unverified against the DNA. TRBV21-1 represents a pseudogene. The CDR3 loop spans 13 amino acids. Here the CDR3 DNA reads TGTGCCCCGGGGGTCGAGAGGTCAGATACGCAGTATTTT. Its protein is CAPGVERSDTQYF.

This clone came up a few times. The chain uses TRBV21-1 and TRBJ1-1; the DNA was not compared with TRBD1, the D call given in the table. TRBV21-1 is a recognized pseudogene. The CDR3 is made up of 12 amino acids. The chain's CDR3 is CASSKGGAEAFF. The CDR3 coding sequence is TGTGCCAGCAGCAAAGGGGGCGCTGAAGCTTTCTTT.

This chain uses TRBV7-9 with TRBJ2-7, with 8 bases identical to TRBD1. The CDR3 contains 14 residues. V was pared by 2 bases and J by 5 bases, with 5 bases of the junction left unmatched. CDR1 is SEHNR and CDR2 is FQNEAQ in the germline V gene (reference sequence). The CDR3 sequence is CASSLMQGANEQYF. CDR3 in DNA: TGTGCCAGCAGCTTAATGCAGGGGGCCAACGAGCAGTACTTC.